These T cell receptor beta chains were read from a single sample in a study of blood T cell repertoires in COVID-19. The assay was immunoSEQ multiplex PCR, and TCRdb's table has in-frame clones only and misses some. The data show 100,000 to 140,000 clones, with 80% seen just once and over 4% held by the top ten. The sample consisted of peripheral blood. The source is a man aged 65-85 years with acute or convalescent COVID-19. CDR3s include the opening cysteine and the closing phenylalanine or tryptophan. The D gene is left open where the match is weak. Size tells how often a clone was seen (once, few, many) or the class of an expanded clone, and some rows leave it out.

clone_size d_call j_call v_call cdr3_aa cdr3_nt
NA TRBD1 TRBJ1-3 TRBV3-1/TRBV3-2 CASSDETGRGNTIYF TGTGCCAGCAGCGACGAGACAGGGCGAGGAAACACCATATATTTT
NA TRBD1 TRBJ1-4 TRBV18 CASSPARQGYTNEKLFF TGTGCCAGCTCACCAGCGAGACAGGGCTACACTAATGAAAAACTGTTTTTT
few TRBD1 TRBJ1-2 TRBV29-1 CSVEEGQGYGYTF TGCAGCGTTGAAGAGGGACAGGGCTACGGCTACACCTTC
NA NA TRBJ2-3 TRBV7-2 CASSQGGSTDTQYF TGTGCCAGCAGCCAGGGAGGTAGCACAGATACGCAGTATTTT
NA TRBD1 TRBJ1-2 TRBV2 CASSEDRANYGYTF TGTGCCAGCAGCGAAGACAGGGCCAACTATGGCTACACCTTC
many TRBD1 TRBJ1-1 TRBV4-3 CASSPGQGWENTEAFF TGCGCCAGCAGCCCGGGACAGGGGTGGGAGAACACTGAAGCTTTCTTT
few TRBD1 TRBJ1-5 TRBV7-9 CASSSEVGQGRSSNQPQHF TGTGCCAGCAGCTCCGAAGTCGGACAGGGACGTTCTAGCAATCAGCCCCAGCATTTT
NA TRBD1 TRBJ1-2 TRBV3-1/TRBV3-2 CASSQGTGANYGYTF TGTGCCAGCAGCCAGGGGACAGGTGCTAACTATGGCTACACCTTC
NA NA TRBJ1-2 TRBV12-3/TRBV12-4 CASSPRQNYGYTF TGTGCCAGCAGTCCCCGACAGAACTATGGCTACACCTTC
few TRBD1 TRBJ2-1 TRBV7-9 CASSLETGSYNEQFF TGTGCCAGCAGCTTAGAGACAGGGTCCTACAATGAGCAGTTCTTC
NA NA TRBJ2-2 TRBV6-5 CASRGHTGELFF TGTGCCAGCAGGGGGCACACCGGGGAGCTGTTTTTT
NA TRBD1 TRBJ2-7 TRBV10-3 CAISEARGMTYEQYF TGTGCCATCAGTGAAGCCAGGGGGATGACCTACGAGCAGTACTTC
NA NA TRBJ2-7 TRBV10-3 CAISVLSYEQYF TGTGCCATCAGTGTGCTATCCTACGAGCAGTACTTC
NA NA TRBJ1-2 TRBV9 CASSAGVGADGYTF TGTGCCAGCAGCGCCGGGGTGGGGGCCGATGGCTACACCTTC
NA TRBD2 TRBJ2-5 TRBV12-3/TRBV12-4 CASSQGLVGEYF TGTGCCAGCAGTCAGGGACTAGTAGGGGAGTACTTC
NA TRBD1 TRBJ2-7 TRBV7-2 CASSLAWGTGFNEQYF TGTGCCAGCAGCTTAGCGTGGGGGACAGGGTTCAACGAGCAGTACTTC
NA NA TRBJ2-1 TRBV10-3 CAISGPGAYNEQFF TGTGCCATCAGTGGACCGGGAGCCTACAATGAGCAGTTCTTC
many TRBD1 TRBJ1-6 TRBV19 CATRQGGNSPLHF TGTGCCACCAGACAGGGCGGCAATTCACCCCTCCACTTT
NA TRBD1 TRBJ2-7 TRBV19 CASSRSGTGGNEQYF TGTGCCAGTAGTCGATCCGGGACAGGGGGCAACGAGCAGTACTTC
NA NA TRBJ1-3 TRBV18 CASHDYQASNTIYF TGTGCCAGCCACGATTATCAGGCGTCGAACACCATATATTTT
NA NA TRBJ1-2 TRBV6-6 CASRTTLDGDYGYTF TGTGCCAGCAGAACTACTCTCGACGGAGACTATGGCTACACCTTC
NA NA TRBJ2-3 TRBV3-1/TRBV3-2 CASSPIHRQVSTDTQYF TGTGCCAGCAGCCCAATTCATCGGCAGGTTAGCACAGATACGCAGTATTTT
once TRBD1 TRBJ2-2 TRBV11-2 CASSLGQGTTGELFF TGTGCCAGCAGCTTGGGACAGGGGACCACCGGGGAGCTGTTTTTT
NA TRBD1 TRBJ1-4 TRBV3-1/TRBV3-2 CASSRGRKAGGVEKLFF TGTGCCAGCAGCCGAGGGCGAAAGGCAGGGGGAGTTGAAAAACTGTTTTTT
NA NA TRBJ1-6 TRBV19 CASSALQGSTYSPLHF TGTGCCAGTAGTGCTTTGCAGGGGTCTACATATTCACCCCTCCACTTT
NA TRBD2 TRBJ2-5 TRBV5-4 CASSLLIRGESQETQYF TGTGCCAGCAGCTTACTAATACGGGGGGAGTCACAAGAGACCCAGTACTTC
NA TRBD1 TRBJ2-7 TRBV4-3 CASSPGQVGEQYF TGCGCCAGCAGCCCGGGACAGGTGGGCGAGCAGTACTTC
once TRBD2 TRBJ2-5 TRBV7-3 CASSLTATSGVPLQETQYF TGTGCCAGCAGCTTAACTGCGACTAGCGGGGTTCCCCTCCAAGAGACCCAGTACTTC
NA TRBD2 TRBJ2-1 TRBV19 CASSIDLLAGEKKGEQFF TGTGCCAGTAGTATAGATCTCCTAGCGGGGGAAAAAAAAGGTGAGCAGTTCTTC
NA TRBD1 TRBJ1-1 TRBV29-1 CSVNRGLSTEAFF TGCAGCGTTAACAGGGGTTTGAGCACTGAAGCTTTCTTT
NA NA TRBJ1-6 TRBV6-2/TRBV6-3 CASSYGESPLHF TGTGCCAGCAGTTACGGAGAGTCACCCCTCCACTTT
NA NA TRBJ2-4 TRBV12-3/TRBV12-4 CASSFKRTIQYF TGTGCCAGCAGTTTCAAGCGGACCATTCAGTACTTC